The present entry profiles one T cell receptor beta chain with its context. V was clipped by 4 bases and J by 5 bases; unmatched bases: 7. The CDR3 runs 15 residues. CDR1 and CDR2 (germline): LGHNA, YNFKEQ. The data originate from a study of T cell repertoires in cytomegalovirus infection. Each CDR3 protein gets one entry after TCRdb re-called the reads with MiXCR. The sample records over 450,000 distinct CDR3 sequences, about 11% being singletons. The chain links TRBV4-2 to TRBJ1-1, with 10 bases matching TRBD1. The material sequenced was PBMCs. The source is a human donor in good health (CMV status not recorded). Some clones in this sample may be carry-over from other donors' samples. The CDR3 is CASSRRQGAGTEAFF. DNA of the CDR3: TGTGCCAGCAGCCGCCGACAGGGGGCAGGTACTGAAGCTTTCTTT.